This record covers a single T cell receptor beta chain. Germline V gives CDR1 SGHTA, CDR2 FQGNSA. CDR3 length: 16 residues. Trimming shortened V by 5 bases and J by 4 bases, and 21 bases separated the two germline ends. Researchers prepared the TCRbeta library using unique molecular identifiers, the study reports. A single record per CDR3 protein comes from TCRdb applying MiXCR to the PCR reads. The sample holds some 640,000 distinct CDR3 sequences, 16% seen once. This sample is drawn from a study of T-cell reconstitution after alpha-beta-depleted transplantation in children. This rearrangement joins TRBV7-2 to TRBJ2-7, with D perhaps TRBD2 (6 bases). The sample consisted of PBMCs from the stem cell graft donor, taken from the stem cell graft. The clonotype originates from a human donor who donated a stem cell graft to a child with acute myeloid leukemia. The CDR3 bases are TGTGCCAGCAGCCACCTCGAAGCGGGTTCTGGGTACGAGCAGTACTTC. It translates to CASSHLEAGSGYEQYF.